Below are 8 T cell receptor beta chains sequenced from a single sample in a study of blood T cell repertoires in COVID-19. TCRdb's table, derived via immunoSEQ multiplex PCR, lists solely in-frame clones and lacks some. The repertoire holds around 100,000 clones, with approximately 80% as singletons. Sequencing was performed on peripheral blood. Receptors originate from a woman between 65 and 79 years old with acute or convalescent COVID-19.

The V gene is TRBV7-3, the J gene TRBJ2-1, with 12 positions matching TRBD2. Germline CDR1 and CDR2: SGHTA and FQGTGA. CDR3 length: 14 amino acids. Germline trimming cut 5 bases from V and 4 bases from J; bases unmatched to any gene: 0. CDR3 amino acids: CASSLAGGYNEQFF. The CDR3 DNA reads TGTGCCAGCAGCCTAGCGGGGGGGTACAATGAGCAGTTCTTC.

CDR3 sequence reads: CASHRATNTGELFF. As DNA, the CDR3 is TGTGCCAGCCACAGGGCCACGAACACCGGGGAGCTGTTTTTT. This sequence joins TRBV28 and TRBJ2-2; perhaps TRBD1 as D (6 bases). The V gene's germline CDR1 is MDHEN and CDR2 SYDVKM. Trimming shortened V by 8 bases and J by 0 bases, and 10 bases separated the two germline ends. CDR3 length: 14 amino acids.

The chain uses TRBV10-3 and TRBJ2-5, with a weak D call TRBD1 (5 bases). The CDR3 is 13 amino acids. Germline V gene data show CDR1 as ENHRY and CDR2 as SYGVKD. V lost 2 bases, J lost 3 bases, and 7 bases lay in between. The CDR3 spells CAISETTEETQYF. The CDR3 region has the DNA TGTGCCATCAGTGAGACGACAGAAGAGACCCAGTACTTC.

This rearrangement joins TRBV10-3 to TRBJ2-7; 7 nucleotides align to TRBD1. The CDR3 is 14 residues long. CDR1 is ENHRY and CDR2 is SYGVKD in the germline V gene. Trimming cost V 1 base and J 2 bases; bases outside gene matches: 2. CDR3 nucleotides: TGTGCCATCAGTGAGTACAGGGGACCCTACGAGCAGTACTTC. Residues: CAISEYRGPYEQYF.

The V and J genes are TRBV12-3 or TRBV12-4 and TRBJ1-4, with a weak D call TRBD1 (6 bases). This CDR3 has 13 amino acids. Trimming removed 6 bases at V and 8 bases at J, with 13 bases between. The CDR3 DNA follows: TGTGCCAGCAGCCAGGGGTTGAACGAAAAACTGTTTTTT. Amino acid sequence: CASSQGLNEKLFF.

The chain recombines TRBV11-2 with TRBJ2-7; the match to TRBD1 covers 8 bases. The CDR3 consists of 14 residues. CDR1 is SGHAT and CDR2 is FQNNGV in the germline V gene. V was clipped by 2 bases and J by 5 bases; unmatched bases: 5. The CDR3 region has the DNA TGTGCCAGCAGCTTACTGGGACAGGTTAACGAGCAGTACTTC. Translation: CASSLLGQVNEQYF.

This sequence joins TRBV5-5 and TRBJ1-1, with unresolved D. V shed 0 bases and J shed 0 bases, with 6 bases lying between them. CDR1 and CDR2 from the germline V gene are SGHKS and YYEKEE (reference sequence). This CDR3 region has 14 residues. The CDR3 region has the DNA TGTGCCAGCAGCTTGGCCCCTTTGAACACTGAAGCTTTCTTT. This translates into CASSLAPLNTEAFF.

V usage is TRBV28 and J usage is TRBJ1-6; 7 nucleotides align to TRBD1. The CDR3 loop spans 13 amino acids. Trimming took 5 bases from V and 10 from J; bases not matched to a gene: 5. Germline values: CDR1 MDHEN, CDR2 SYDVKM. CDR3 amino acids: CASSPPQGSPLHF. The CDR3 nucleotides read TGTGCCAGCAGTCCCCCACAGGGGTCACCCCTCCACTTT.